These 9 T cell receptor beta chains originate from one sample sequenced in a study of cytomegalovirus exposure and HLA in healthy donors (dated by TCRdb to the late 2010s). Library construction relied on the immunoSEQ multiplex PCR assay. The multiplex PCR relied on a mix of 60 forward primers for TCR Vbeta segments and 13 reverse primers for TCR Jbeta segments. TCRdb retrieved this table from immuneACCESS and kept in-frame rearrangements only. Not all clones are present; in checked studies, unresolved V genes account for under half, and no reason is known for the remainder. The sample records approximately 110,000 clones, less than 70% of which are singletons. About 5% of the sample belongs to the ten largest clones. Sequencing used PBMCs. These receptors all stem from a woman in her seventies in good health and CMV-seropositive.

The chain carries TRBV18 and TRBJ1-1; no firm D call. The CDR3 is 15 residues long. CDR1 is KGHSH, CDR2 LQKENI, per germline. Trimming pared 6 bases from V and 0 bases from J, leaving 14 bases between. The CDR3 protein is CASSTGGYMNTEAFF. The CDR3 region has the DNA TGTGCCAGCTCCACGGGAGGGTATATGAACACTGAAGCTTTCTTT.

The chain carries TRBV6-4 and TRBJ2-1; possible D gene TRBD1, 6 bases. Trimming stripped 6 bases from V and 3 bases from J, with 9 bases between. The CDR3 contains 13 residues. CDR1 and CDR2 from the germline V gene are MRHNA and SNTAGT. The CDR3 reads CASRGAGYNEQFF. The CDR3 nucleotides are TGTGCCAGCAGGGGGGCAGGCTACAATGAGCAGTTCTTC.

This chain uses TRBV6-4 with TRBJ1-6; no clear D. Trimming pared 0 bases from V and 0 bases from J, leaving 18 bases between. CDR1 MRHNA and CDR2 SNTAGT come from the germline V gene. The CDR3 runs to 20 residues. For the CDR3, the DNA is TGTGCCAGCAGTGACTCCCACGGGGTCGATTCGAGCTCCTATAATTCACCCCTCCACTTT. This gives the protein CASSDSHGVDSSSYNSPLHF.

V is TRBV5-4 and J is TRBJ2-3; 12 nucleotides agree with TRBD2. Germline V gene lookup returns CDR1 SGHNT and CDR2 YYREEE (reference sequence). The CDR3 runs to 16 residues. With V trimmed by 4 bases and J by 3 bases, 6 bases remained unmatched. The CDR3 DNA is TGTGCCAGCAGCAACGGACTAGCGGGGAGGACAGATACGCAGTATTTT. Translated, it gives CASSNGLAGRTDTQYF.

In this sample, this clone turned up a few times. V usage is TRBV5-6 and J usage is TRBJ1-1; maybe TRBD1 (6 bases). The CDR3 loop spans 17 amino acids. The germline V and J ends were trimmed by 2 bases and 3 bases, with 20 bases remaining between them. The germline CDR1 and CDR2 sequences are SGHDT and YYEEEE. The CDR3 is CASSLRGRPKGHTEAFF. CDR3 nucleotides: TGTGCCAGCAGCTTAAGGGGGAGACCCAAAGGGCACACTGAAGCTTTCTTT. Full variable domain (outside the CDR3, taken from reference TRBV5-6 and TRBJ1-1): DAGVTQSPTHLIKTRGQQVTLRCSPKSGHDTVSWYQQALGQGPQFIFQYYEEEERQRGNFPDRFSGHQFPNYSSELNVNALLLGDSALYLCASSLRGRPKGHTEAFFGQGTRLTVV.

The table lists this clone with a few counts. The rearrangement joins TRBV11-2 to TRBJ1-1, with D tentatively TRBD1 (6 bases). V was clipped by 0 bases and J by 4 bases, with 12 bases between them. CDR3 size: 15 residues. The germline gives CDR1 SGHAT, CDR2 FQNNGV. The DNA of the CDR3 is TGTGCCAGCAGCTTAGAGAGGGGGAGAACCACTGAAGCTTTCTTT. The encoded protein is CASSLERGRTTEAFF.

The V gene is TRBV5-1, the J gene TRBJ1-2; the D gene is possibly TRBD1 (6 bases). CDR1 is SGHRS and CDR2 is YFSETQ in the germline V gene. Trimming removed 4 bases at V and 6 bases at J, with 19 bases between. CDR3 length: 15 residues. DNA for the CDR3: TGCGCCAGCAGCCAGCTCGGGGGGCAGGAGGATGGCTACACCTTC. It codes for CASSQLGGQEDGYTF.

This clone was seen only a few times. The chain employs TRBV6-5 and TRBJ1-2; the D gene is possibly TRBD1 (6 bases). Trimming took 5 bases from V and 4 from J, leaving 14 bases between them. Germline V gene lookup returns CDR1 MNHEY and CDR2 SVGAGI. The length of the CDR3 is 14 residues. The CDR3 DNA reads TGTGCCAGCAGTCAACAGGGTTCGAGCTATGGCTACACCTTC. This codes for CASSQQGSSYGYTF.

The CDR3 bases are TGCGCCAGCAGCTATGCGGGGGGGCTTGTTACAGATACGCAGTATTTT. The encoded protein is CASSYAGGLVTDTQYF. J is TRBJ2-3 and V is TRBV5-1, with 9 bases lining up with TRBD2. CDR3 length: 16 residues. Trimming cost V 3 bases and J 3 bases; bases outside gene matches: 8. Germline assignment: CDR1 SGHRS and CDR2 YFSETQ.